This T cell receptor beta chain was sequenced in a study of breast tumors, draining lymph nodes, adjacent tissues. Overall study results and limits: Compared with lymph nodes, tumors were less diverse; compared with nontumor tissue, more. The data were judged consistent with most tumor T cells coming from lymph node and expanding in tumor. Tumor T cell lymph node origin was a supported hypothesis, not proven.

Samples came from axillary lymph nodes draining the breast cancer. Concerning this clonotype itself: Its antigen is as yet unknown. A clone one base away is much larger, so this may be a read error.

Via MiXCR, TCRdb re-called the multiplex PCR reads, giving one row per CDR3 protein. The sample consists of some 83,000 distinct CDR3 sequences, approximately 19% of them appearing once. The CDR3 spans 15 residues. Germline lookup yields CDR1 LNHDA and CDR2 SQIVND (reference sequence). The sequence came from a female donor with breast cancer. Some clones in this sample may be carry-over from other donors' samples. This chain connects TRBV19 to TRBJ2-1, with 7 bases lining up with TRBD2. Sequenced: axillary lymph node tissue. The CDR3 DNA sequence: TGTGCCAGTAGGAGGTCCCGGACTAGGAAAGATGAGAAGTTCTTC. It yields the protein CASRRSRTRKDEKFF.